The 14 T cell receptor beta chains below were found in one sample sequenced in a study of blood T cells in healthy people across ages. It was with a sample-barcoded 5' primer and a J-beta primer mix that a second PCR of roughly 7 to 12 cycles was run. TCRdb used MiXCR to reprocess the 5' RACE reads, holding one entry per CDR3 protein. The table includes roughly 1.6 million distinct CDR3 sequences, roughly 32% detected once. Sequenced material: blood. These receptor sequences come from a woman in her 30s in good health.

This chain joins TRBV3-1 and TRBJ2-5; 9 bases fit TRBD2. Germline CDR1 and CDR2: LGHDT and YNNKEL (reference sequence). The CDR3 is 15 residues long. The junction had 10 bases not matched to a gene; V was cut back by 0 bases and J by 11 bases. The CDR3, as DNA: TGTGCCAGCAGCCAAGATCTAGGACTAGCGCTAGAGCAGTACTTC. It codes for CASSQDLGLALEQYF.

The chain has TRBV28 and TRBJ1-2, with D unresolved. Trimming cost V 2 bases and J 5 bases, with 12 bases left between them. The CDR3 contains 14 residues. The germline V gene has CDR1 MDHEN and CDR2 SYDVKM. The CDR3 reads CASSLPHLRYGYTF. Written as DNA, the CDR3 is TGTGCCAGCAGTTTACCTCACCTCCGGTATGGCTACACCTTC.

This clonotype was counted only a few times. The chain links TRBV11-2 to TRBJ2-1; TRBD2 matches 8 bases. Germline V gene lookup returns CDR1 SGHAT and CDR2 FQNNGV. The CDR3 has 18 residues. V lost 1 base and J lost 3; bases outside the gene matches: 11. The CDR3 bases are TGTGCCAGCAGCTTAGGTGGTTCGCGGGAGGCGGGCTACAATGAGCAGTTCTTC. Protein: CASSLGGSREAGYNEQFF. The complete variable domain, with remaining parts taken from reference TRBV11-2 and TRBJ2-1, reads EAGVAQSPRYKIIEKRQSVAFWCNPISGHATLYWYQQILGQGPKLLIQFQNNGVVDDSQLPKDRFSAERLKGVDSTLKIQPAKLEDSAVYLCASSLGGSREAGYNEQFFGPGTRLTVL.

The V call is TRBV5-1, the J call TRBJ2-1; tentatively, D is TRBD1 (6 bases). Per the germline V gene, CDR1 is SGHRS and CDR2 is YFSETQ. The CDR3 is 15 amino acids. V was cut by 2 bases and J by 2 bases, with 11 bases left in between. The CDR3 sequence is CASSFSEGAYNEQFF. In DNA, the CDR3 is TGCGCCAGCAGCTTCAGCGAGGGGGCCTACAATGAGCAGTTCTTC.

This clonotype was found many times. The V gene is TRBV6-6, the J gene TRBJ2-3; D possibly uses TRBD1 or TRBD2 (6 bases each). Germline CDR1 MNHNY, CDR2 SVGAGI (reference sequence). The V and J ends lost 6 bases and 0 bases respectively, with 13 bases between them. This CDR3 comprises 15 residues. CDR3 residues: CASRRGRPSTDTQYF. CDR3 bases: TGTGCCAGCAGACGGGGGCGGCCTAGCACAGATACGCAGTATTTT.

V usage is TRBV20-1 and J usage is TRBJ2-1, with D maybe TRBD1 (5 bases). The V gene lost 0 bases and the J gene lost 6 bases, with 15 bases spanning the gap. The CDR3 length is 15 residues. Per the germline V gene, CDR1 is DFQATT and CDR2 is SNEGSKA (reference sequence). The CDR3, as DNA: TGCAGTGCTAGAGATCGTGGACAAGCTTCCAATGAGCAGTTCTTC. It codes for CSARDRGQASNEQFF.

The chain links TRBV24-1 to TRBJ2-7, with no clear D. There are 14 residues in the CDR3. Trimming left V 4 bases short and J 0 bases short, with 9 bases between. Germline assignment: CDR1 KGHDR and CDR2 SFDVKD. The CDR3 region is CATSESASSYEQYF. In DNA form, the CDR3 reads TGTGCCACCAGTGAGAGCGCTAGCTCCTACGAGCAGTACTTC.

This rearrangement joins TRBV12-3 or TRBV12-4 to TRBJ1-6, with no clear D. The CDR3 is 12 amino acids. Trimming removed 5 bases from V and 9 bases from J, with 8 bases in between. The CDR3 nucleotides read TGTGCCAGCAGTACAAAGGGTTCACCCCTCCACTTT. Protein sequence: CASSTKGSPLHF.

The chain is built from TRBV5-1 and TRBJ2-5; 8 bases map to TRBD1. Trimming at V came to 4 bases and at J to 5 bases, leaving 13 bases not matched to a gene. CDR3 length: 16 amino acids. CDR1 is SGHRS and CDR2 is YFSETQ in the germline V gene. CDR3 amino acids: CASSLDRGVLVETQYF. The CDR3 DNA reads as TGCGCCAGCAGCCTTGACAGGGGAGTACTGGTGGAGACCCAGTACTTC.

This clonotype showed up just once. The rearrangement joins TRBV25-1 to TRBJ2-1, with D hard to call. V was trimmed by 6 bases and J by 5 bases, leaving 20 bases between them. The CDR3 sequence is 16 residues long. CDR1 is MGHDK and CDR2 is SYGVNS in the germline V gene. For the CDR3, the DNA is TGTGCCAGCAGGGACCACCCGAAACGGCGCCACAATGAGCAGTTCTTC. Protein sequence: CASRDHPKRRHNEQFF.

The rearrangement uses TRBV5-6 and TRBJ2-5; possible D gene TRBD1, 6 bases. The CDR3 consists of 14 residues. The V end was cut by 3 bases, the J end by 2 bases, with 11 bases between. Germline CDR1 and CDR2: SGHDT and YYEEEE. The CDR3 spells CASSCQGRQETQYF. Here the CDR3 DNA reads TGTGCCAGCAGCTGCCAGGGGCGTCAAGAGACCCAGTACTTC.

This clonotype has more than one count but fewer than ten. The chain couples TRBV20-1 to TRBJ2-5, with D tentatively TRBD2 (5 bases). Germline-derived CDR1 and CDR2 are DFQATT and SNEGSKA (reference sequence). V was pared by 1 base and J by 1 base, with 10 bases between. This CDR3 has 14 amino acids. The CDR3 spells CSARVPSLQETQYF. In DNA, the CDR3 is TGCAGTGCTAGAGTACCTAGCCTCCAAGAGACCCAGTACTTC.

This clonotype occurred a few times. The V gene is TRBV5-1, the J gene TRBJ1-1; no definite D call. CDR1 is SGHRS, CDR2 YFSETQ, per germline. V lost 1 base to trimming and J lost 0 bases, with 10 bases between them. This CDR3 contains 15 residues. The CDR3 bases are TGCGCCAGCAGCTTGAATTCGGGTATGAACACTGAAGCTTTCTTT. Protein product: CASSLNSGMNTEAFF.

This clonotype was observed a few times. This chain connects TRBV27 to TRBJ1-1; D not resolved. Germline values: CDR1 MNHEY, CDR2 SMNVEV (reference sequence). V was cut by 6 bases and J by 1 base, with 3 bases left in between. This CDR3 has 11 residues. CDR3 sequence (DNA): TGTGCCAGCAGAGCGAACACTGAAGCTTTCTTT. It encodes CASRANTEAFF.